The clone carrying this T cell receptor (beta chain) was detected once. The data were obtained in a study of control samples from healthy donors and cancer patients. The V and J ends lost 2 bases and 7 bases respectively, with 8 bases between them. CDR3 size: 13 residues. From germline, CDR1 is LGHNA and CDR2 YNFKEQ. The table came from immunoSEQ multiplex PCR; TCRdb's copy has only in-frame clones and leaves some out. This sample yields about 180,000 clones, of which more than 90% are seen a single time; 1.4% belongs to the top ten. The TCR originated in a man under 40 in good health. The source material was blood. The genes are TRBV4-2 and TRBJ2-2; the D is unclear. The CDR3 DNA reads TGTGCCAGCAGCCAATTTCCCATCGGGGAGCTGTTTTTT. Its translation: CASSQFPIGELFF.